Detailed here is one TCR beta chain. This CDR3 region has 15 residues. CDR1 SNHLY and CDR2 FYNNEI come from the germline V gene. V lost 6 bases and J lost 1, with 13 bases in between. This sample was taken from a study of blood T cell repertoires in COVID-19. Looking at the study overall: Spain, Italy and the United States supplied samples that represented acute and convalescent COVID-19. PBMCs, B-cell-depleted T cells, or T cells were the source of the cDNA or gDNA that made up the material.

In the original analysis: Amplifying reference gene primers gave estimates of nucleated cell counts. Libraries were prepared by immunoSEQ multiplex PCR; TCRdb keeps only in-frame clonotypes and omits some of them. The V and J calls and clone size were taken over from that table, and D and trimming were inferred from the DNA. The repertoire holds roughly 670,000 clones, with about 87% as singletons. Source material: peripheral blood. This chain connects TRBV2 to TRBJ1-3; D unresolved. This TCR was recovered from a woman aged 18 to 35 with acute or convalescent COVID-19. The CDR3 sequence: CASRAREGSGNTIYF. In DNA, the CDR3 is TGTGCCAGCAGGGCCCGCGAGGGTTCTGGAAACACCATATATTTT. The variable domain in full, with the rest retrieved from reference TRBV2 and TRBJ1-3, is EPEVTQTPSHQVTQMGQEVILRCVPISNHLYFYWYRQILGQKVEFLVSFYNNEISEKSEIFDDQFSVERPDGSNFTLKIRSTKLEDSAMYFCASRAREGSGNTIYFGEGSWLTVV.